This record concerns one TCR beta chain sequence. This sample was included in a study of blood T cell repertoires in COVID-19. Only in-frame clones appear in the TCRdb table, and some are missing; sequencing was by immunoSEQ multiplex PCR. The repertoire holds over 300,000 clones, with roughly 90% as singletons. After removal of 3 bases from V and 5 bases from J, the junction contained 9 bases not matched to a gene. The CDR3 sequence is 16 residues long. Germline V lookup: CDR1 SGHAT, CDR2 FQNNGV. The TCR was taken from a man aged 40-55 years with acute or convalescent COVID-19. The chain carries TRBV11-2 and TRBJ1-4; the match to TRBD1 covers 7 bases. Sequences were obtained from peripheral blood. As DNA, the CDR3 is TGTGCCAGCAGCTTCTCCAACAGGGGACTCAATGAAAAACTGTTTTTT. Translation: CASSFSNRGLNEKLFF.